The 27 T cell receptor beta chains in this list originate from one sample, sequenced in a study of control samples from healthy donors and cancer patients. Assay used: immunoSEQ multiplex PCR; TCRdb lists only in-frame clones, some missing. The sample yields approximately 100,000 clones, about 88% seen once. The sequenced sample consisted of PBMCs. Receptors were obtained from a man between 65 and 80 years old with lung cancer.

This chain joins TRBV27 and TRBJ1-4; D gene ambiguous. This CDR3 is built from 14 residues. Germline CDR1 and CDR2: MNHEY and SMNVEV (reference sequence). V was pared by 5 bases and J by 8 bases, with 15 bases between. DNA for the CDR3: TGTGCCAGCAGTATGTTCGGGGAAGGCGAAAAACTGTTTTTT. Its translation: CASSMFGEGEKLFF.

At least ten counts were recorded for this clone. The rearrangement joins TRBV6-1 to TRBJ2-7, with D perhaps matching TRBD1 (5 bases). Germline CDR1 is MNHNS and CDR2 is SASEGT. V was cut by 2 bases and J by 5 bases, with 10 bases left in between. The length of the CDR3 is 13 residues. CDR3 residues: CASSETPGNEQYF. The CDR3 DNA is TGTGCCAGCAGTGAAACTCCAGGGAACGAGCAGTACTTC.

V and J are TRBV27 and TRBJ1-1; D gene ambiguous. The V end lost 4 bases, the J end lost 2 bases, and 14 bases lay between the germline ends. Looked up from germline, CDR1 is MNHEY and CDR2 is SMNVEV (reference sequence). The CDR3 consists of 15 residues. CDR3 nucleotide sequence: TGTGCCAGCAGTTCCTCGGACGGGAAAAACACTGAAGCTTTCTTT. Residues: CASSSSDGKNTEAFF.

This clone occurred once. The rearrangement links TRBV18 to TRBJ2-7, with 12 bases matching TRBD1. V trimming: 2 bases; J trimming: 7 bases; junction bases outside the gene matches: 6. The CDR3 is made up of 15 amino acids. Germline V gives CDR1 KGHSH, CDR2 LQKENI. The CDR3 sequence is CASSPAGTGGYEQYF. CDR3 coding DNA: TGTGCCAGCTCACCAGCCGGGACAGGGGGCTATGAGCAGTACTTC.

The chain carries TRBV30 and TRBJ2-5; the match to TRBD2 covers 14 bases. CDR3 length equals 18 residues. Germline lookup yields CDR1 GTSNPN and CDR2 SVGIG (reference sequence). Trimming cost V 1 base and J 2 bases; bases outside gene matches: 9. DNA for the CDR3: TGTGCCTGGAGTGCACTACGGACTAGCGGGGGGATACAAGAGACCCAGTACTTC. It is translated as CAWSALRTSGGIQETQYF. Together with reference TRBV30 and TRBJ2-5, the CDR3 gives the full variable domain: SQTIHQWPATLVQPVGSPLSLECTVEGTSNPNLYWYRQAAGRGLQLLFYSVGIGQISSEVPQNLSASRPQDRQFILSSKKLLLSDSGFYLCAWSALRTSGGIQETQYFGPGTRLLVL.

V is TRBV4-2 and J is TRBJ1-1; D is perhaps TRBD1 (6 bases). The germline V gene encodes CDR1 LGHNA and CDR2 YNFKEQ. Trimming cost V 2 bases and J 2 bases, with 12 bases left between them. CDR3 size: 15 residues. The CDR3 reads CASSQQPGTNTEAFF. As DNA, the CDR3 is TGTGCCAGCAGCCAACAGCCCGGGACAAACACTGAAGCTTTCTTT.

This clone occurred a few times. V is TRBV5-5 and J is TRBJ1-5, with D unresolved. CDR1 is SGHKS, CDR2 YYEKEE, per germline (reference sequence). This CDR3 is 13 amino acids long. V was trimmed by 1 base and J by 1 base, leaving 3 bases between them. CDR3 DNA: TGTGCCAGCAGCTTGTTCAGCAATCAGCCCCAGCATTTT. Encoded protein: CASSLFSNQPQHF.

This chain links TRBV7-8 with TRBJ1-1, with D hard to call. The CDR3 has 14 residues. CDR1 is SGHVS, CDR2 FQNEAQ, per germline. V gave up 2 bases and J gave up 0 bases, with 7 bases separating them. CDR3 sequence (DNA): TGTGCCAGCAGCTTAACGAGTATGAACACTGAAGCTTTCTTT. Protein product: CASSLTSMNTEAFF. Full variable domain (remainder filled in from reference TRBV7-8 and TRBJ1-1): GAGVSQSPRYKVAKRGQDVALRCDPISGHVSLFWYQQALGQGPEFLTYFQNEAQLDKSGLPSDRFFAERPEGSVSTLKIQRTQQEDSAVYLCASSLTSMNTEAFFGQGTRLTVV.

V is TRBV2 and J is TRBJ2-2, with D possibly called TRBD1 or TRBD2 (5 bases each). The CDR3 consists of 12 residues. The germline V gene has CDR1 SNHLY and CDR2 FYNNEI. Trimming cost V 8 bases and J 7 bases, with 11 bases left between them. Here the CDR3 DNA reads TGTGCCAGCGGAGGACATGGCGGGGAGCTGTTTTTT. It is translated as CASGGHGGELFF.

This chain joins TRBV12-5 and TRBJ2-1; no clear D. CDR3 length: 11 residues. The V end lost 2 bases, the J end lost 6 bases, and 2 bases lay between the germline ends. Germline CDR1 LGHNT, CDR2 FRNRAP. The CDR3 region has the DNA TGTGCTAGTGGTTTGATCAATGAGCAGTTCTTC. It translates to CASGLINEQFF.

This chain links TRBV2 with TRBJ2-5, with a tentative D call TRBD1 (5 bases). The germline V gene encodes CDR1 SNHLY and CDR2 FYNNEI. The CDR3 is 13 residues long. Trimming took 6 bases from V and 1 from J, leaving 9 bases between them. The CDR3 loop is CASRFDSQETQYF. The CDR3 nucleotides are TGTGCCAGCAGGTTTGACAGCCAAGAGACCCAGTACTTC.

The chain combines TRBV5-4 with TRBJ2-4, with D tentatively TRBD2 (7 bases). V shed 4 bases and J shed 3 bases, with 17 bases lying between them. Germline-derived CDR1 and CDR2 are SGHNT and YYREEE (reference sequence). CDR3 length equals 16 residues. The CDR3 is CASSPGGGGDKNIQYF. The CDR3, as DNA: TGTGCCAGCAGCCCTGGGGGGGGCGGGGACAAAAACATTCAGTACTTC.

The V and J genes are TRBV5-6 and TRBJ1-5; 7 bases align to TRBD1. The V segment lost 2 bases and the J segment 5 bases; nucleotides outside the gene matches: 7. The germline CDR1 and CDR2 sequences are SGHDT and YYEEEE. The CDR3 has 15 amino acids. The CDR3 sequence: CASSFEGQSDQPQHF. The CDR3 DNA follows: TGTGCCAGCAGCTTTGAGGGACAGTCTGATCAGCCCCAGCATTTT. The full variable domain, its missing parts supplied by reference TRBV5-6 and TRBJ1-5, is DAGVTQSPTHLIKTRGQQVTLRCSPKSGHDTVSWYQQALGQGPQFIFQYYEEEERQRGNFPDRFSGHQFPNYSSELNVNALLLGDSALYLCASSFEGQSDQPQHFGDGTRLSIL.

V and J are TRBV4-3 and TRBJ2-2; TRBD2 matches at 11 bases. Per the germline V gene, CDR1 is LGHNA and CDR2 is YSLEER. The CDR3 consists of 19 residues. Losses at the gene ends were 2 bases for V and 0 bases for J; bases not matched to a gene: 8. CDR3 nucleotide sequence: TGCGCCAGCAGCCAATATCTAGCGGGGGGATACGCGAACACCGGGGAGCTGTTTTTT. It encodes CASSQYLAGGYANTGELFF.

The rearrangement joins TRBV5-8 to TRBJ2-1; D is ambiguous. Germline loops: CDR1 SGHTS, CDR2 YDEGEE. The V gene lost 0 bases and the J gene lost 0 bases, with 7 bases spanning the gap. The CDR3 contains 15 residues. The CDR3 here is CASSLARSSYNEQFF. CDR3 sequence (DNA): TGTGCCAGCAGCTTGGCCCGGTCCTCCTACAATGAGCAGTTCTTC. Full variable domain (rest looked up from reference TRBV5-8 and TRBJ2-1): EAGVTQSPTHLIKTRGQQATLRCSPISGHTSVYWYQQALGLGLQFLLWYDEGEERNRGNFPPRFSGRQFPNYSSELNVNALELEDSALYLCASSLARSSYNEQFFGPGTRLTVL.

The chain couples TRBV24-1 to TRBJ2-3; 11 positions agree with TRBD1. Germline V CDR1 and CDR2: KGHDR, SFDVKD. This CDR3 comprises 16 residues. The V segment lost 4 bases and the J segment 3 bases; nucleotides outside the gene matches: 5. The CDR3 DNA is TGTGCCACCAGTGAGCCCGGGACAGGGGGGACAGATACGCAGTATTTT. This codes for CATSEPGTGGTDTQYF.

This sequence joins TRBV5-1 and TRBJ1-4, with D possibly being TRBD1 (5 bases). The CDR3 runs 16 residues. Per germline, CDR1 SGHRS and CDR2 YFSETQ. V shed 4 bases and J shed 5 bases, with 18 bases lying between them. The CDR3 here is CASSQRPAGTNEKLFF. The CDR3 bases are TGCGCCAGCAGCCAGCGCCCGGCGGGGACGAATGAAAAACTGTTTTTT.

This clone was found a few times. The genes are TRBV5-4 and TRBJ1-2; 9 positions match TRBD1. V lost 3 bases and J lost 8; bases outside the gene matches: 8. Germline assignment: CDR1 SGHNT and CDR2 YYREEE (reference sequence). The CDR3 has 14 amino acids. CDR3 sequence: CASSYRDRVRGYTF. Written as DNA, the CDR3 is TGTGCCAGCAGCTACCGGGACAGGGTTCGAGGCTACACCTTC.

This clone was observed at least ten times. The chain links TRBV4-1 to TRBJ2-7; TRBD2 matches 7 bases. This CDR3 is built from 16 residues. Germline V lookup: CDR1 MGHRA, CDR2 YSYEKL. The ends lost 0 bases at V and 0 bases at J; junction bases unmatched: 5. Here the CDR3 reads CASSQDPSGYSYEQYF. In DNA, the CDR3 is TGCGCCAGCAGCCAAGACCCTAGCGGTTACTCCTACGAGCAGTACTTC.

The chain joins TRBV7-9 to TRBJ1-3; D gene ambiguous. Germline CDR1 and CDR2: SEHNR and FQNEAQ (reference sequence). This CDR3 has 12 amino acids. Trimming removed 4 bases from V and 2 bases from J, with 3 bases in between. DNA of the CDR3: TGTGCCAGCAGCTCAGCTGGAAACACCATATATTTT. Amino acids: CASSSAGNTIYF.

This chain connects TRBV5-6 to TRBJ2-3; 8 bases align to TRBD2. Germline V gene data show CDR1 as SGHDT and CDR2 as YYEEEE. This CDR3 comprises 15 residues. V gave up 0 bases and J gave up 2 bases; unmatched junction bases: 2. The CDR3 sequence: CASSLAAGVTDTQYF. Written as DNA, the CDR3 is TGTGCCAGCAGCTTGGCAGCGGGGGTCACAGATACGCAGTATTTT.

The chain joins TRBV27 to TRBJ2-1, with 7 bases matching TRBD1. Germline-derived CDR1 and CDR2 are MNHEY and SMNVEV (reference sequence). V was pared by 6 bases and J by 5 bases, with 7 bases of the junction left unmatched. The CDR3 runs to 14 residues. CDR3 amino acids: CASRLGTANNEQFF. The CDR3 DNA reads TGTGCCAGCAGACTAGGGACAGCAAACAATGAGCAGTTCTTC.

This sequence joins TRBV19 and TRBJ2-3, with D tentatively TRBD1 (5 bases). Germline V gives CDR1 LNHDA, CDR2 SQIVND (reference sequence). This CDR3 contains 14 residues. Deletions cut 8 bases from V and 3 bases from J, with 15 bases between. The CDR3 coding sequence is TGTGCCAGTTCCCCAGGGTTTGGGACAGATACGCAGTATTTT. Translated: CASSPGFGTDTQYF.

This clone was detected only a few times. The chain joins TRBV6-5 to TRBJ1-1, with D maybe TRBD1 (6 bases). The CDR3 spans 15 residues. Germline CDR1 MNHEY, CDR2 SVGAGI. V was pared by 0 bases and J by 3 bases, with 11 bases between. Here the CDR3 reads CASSYSGHLHTEAFF. CDR3 DNA: TGTGCCAGCAGTTACTCGGGACATCTACACACTGAAGCTTTCTTT.

The rearrangement uses TRBV6-5 and TRBJ2-2; no clear D gene. The germline V gene encodes CDR1 MNHEY and CDR2 SVGAGI. CDR3 size: 14 residues. V was shortened by 0 bases and J by 5 bases, with 7 bases between the two germline ends. CDR3: CASSYSVGTGELFF. In DNA, the CDR3 is TGTGCCAGCAGTTACTCCGTGGGGACCGGGGAGCTGTTTTTT.

The rearrangement links TRBV6-1 to TRBJ2-7; TRBD2 might be the D (6 bases). The CDR3 sequence is 15 residues long. Trimming shortened V by 2 bases and J by 2 bases, and 13 bases separated the two germline ends. Per germline, CDR1 MNHNS and CDR2 SASEGT. CDR3 sequence (DNA): TGTGCCAGCAGTGAATTAAGCGGGCCGCCCTACGAGCAGTACTTC. Translation: CASSELSGPPYEQYF.

This clone was found once. The chain joins TRBV7-2 to TRBJ2-1; 8 bases agree with TRBD1. CDR3 length equals 16 residues. V shed 5 bases and J 2 bases; nucleotides not matched to a gene: 8. Germline V CDR1 and CDR2: SGHTA, FQGNSA. The CDR3 reads CASSPRTGWPYNEQFF. Written as DNA, the CDR3 is TGTGCCAGCAGCCCCAGGACAGGGTGGCCCTACAATGAGCAGTTCTTC. The full variable domain, rest sourced from reference TRBV7-2 and TRBJ2-1, is GAGVSQSPSNKVTEKGKDVELRCDPISGHTALYWYRQSLGQGLEFLIYFQGNSAPDKSGLPSDRFSAERTGGSVSTLTIQRTQQEDSAVYLCASSPRTGWPYNEQFFGPGTRLTVL.